A selection of T cell receptor beta chains follows, all from one sample in a study of spatial heterogeneity in lung cancer. Each CDR3 protein gets one entry after TCRdb re-called the 5' RACE reads with MiXCR. The table lists just over 25,000 distinct CDR3 sequences, 10% to 15% of them singletons. The input for sequencing was PBMCs, taken at surgery. The receptors were sampled from a female donor with early-stage non-small cell lung cancer. Each CDR3 is given with its conserved first and last residue. Each record gives: V gene, clone size, J gene, D gene, CDR3 DNA, CDR3 protein. The D gene is left open where the match is weak. Clone sizes are given selectively: once, few, many, or a class where the clone is expanded.

TRBV7-2	many	TRBJ2-4	-	TGTGCCAGCAGCTCCCTACTCGGGATTCAGTACTTC	CASSSLLGIQYF
TRBV7-2	many	TRBJ1-2	-	TGTGCCAGCAGCGCGCGGGGCTCCGGCTATGGCTACACCTTC	CASSARGSGYGYTF
TRBV20-1	-	TRBJ1-1	-	TGCAGTGCTCTAGAGGCCAGAAAGAACACTGAAGCTTTCTTT	CSALEARKNTEAFF
TRBV12-3/TRBV12-4	many	TRBJ2-2	-	TGTGCCAGCACCACCGGGGTGGTCGGGGAGCTGTTTTTT	CASTTGVVGELFF
TRBV20-1	many	TRBJ1-1	-	TGCAGTGCCCCCAAGGGGCAGGGTGTTCTATCTACCACTGAAGCTTTCTTT	CSAPKGQGVLSTTEAFF
TRBV5-1	-	TRBJ2-5	-	TGCGCCAGCAGCTTGGGACTAGATCAAGAGACCCAGTACTTC	CASSLGLDQETQYF
TRBV7-3	few	TRBJ1-1	TRBD1	TGTGCCAGCAGCTTAGAGGGACAGGACGGGACAAGGAACACTGGAGCTTTCTTT	CASSLEGQDGTRNTGAFF
TRBV4-2	many	TRBJ2-1	-	TGTGCCAGCAGCCAAGGAGTCAGCTCCTACAATGAGCAGTTCTTC	CASSQGVSSYNEQFF
TRBV28	-	TRBJ2-5	TRBD1	TGTGCCAGCAGTCCGGGACAGGGCGGGGTGACCCAGTACTTC	CASSPGQGGVTQYF
TRBV20-1	-	TRBJ2-1	TRBD2	TGCAGTGCCAAACCGGGACTAGCGTTGTACAATGAGCAGTTCTTC	CSAKPGLALYNEQFF
TRBV27	-	TRBJ2-6	-	TGTGCCACCCAGTTTGTCAGGGCGAGCTCTGGGGCCAACGTCCTGACTTTC	CATQFVRASSGANVLTF